The 26 T cell receptor beta chains below all came from one sample that was sequenced in a study of blood T cell repertoires in COVID-19. Sequenced by immunoSEQ multiplex PCR; TCRdb stores in-frame clones only, minus some. The table lists 400,000 to 450,000 clones, roughly 85% of them singletons, with about 1.5% in the top ten. Sequenced material: peripheral blood. Receptor source: a woman under 40 with active or convalescent COVID-19.

The rearrangement uses TRBV7-8 and TRBJ1-1, with 8 bases identical to TRBD1. The germline gives CDR1 SGHVS, CDR2 FQNEAQ. Losses at the gene ends were 2 bases for V and 4 bases for J; bases not matched to a gene: 3. The CDR3 has 14 residues. The CDR3 bases are TGTGCCAGCAGCTTACAGGGGGCGTTCACTGAAGCTTTCTTT. This gives the protein CASSLQGAFTEAFF.

The chain is built from TRBV18 and TRBJ2-3; maybe TRBD1 (5 bases). Germline-derived CDR1 and CDR2 are KGHSH and LQKENI. CDR3 length equals 14 residues. V lost 6 bases and J lost 2, with 12 bases in between. The CDR3 sequence is CASSQLTDTDTQYF. Written as DNA, the CDR3 is TGTGCCAGCTCTCAACTGACAGACACAGATACGCAGTATTTT.

The chain recombines TRBV5-1 with TRBJ2-1; perhaps TRBD1 as D (6 bases). CDR1 SGHRS and CDR2 YFSETQ come from the germline V gene. V was shortened by 2 bases and J by 0 bases, with 9 bases between the two germline ends. The CDR3 has 15 residues. CDR3 DNA: TGCGCCAGCAGCTTTGGGACACCCTCCTACAATGAGCAGTTCTTC. Translation: CASSFGTPSYNEQFF.

The gene calls are TRBV14 and TRBJ1-2, with TRBD1 identical over 8 bases. Germline V gives CDR1 SGHDN, CDR2 FVKESK. After removal of 1 base from V and 4 bases from J, the junction contained 5 bases not matched to a gene. The CDR3 extends over 15 amino acids. In nucleotides, the CDR3 is TGTGCCAGCAGCCAAGCCGGGACAGGACTCTATGGCTACACCTTC. This translates into CASSQAGTGLYGYTF.

The chain joins TRBV30 to TRBJ2-1; D is undetermined. The CDR3 is 13 amino acids. V shed 2 bases and J shed 3 bases, with 8 bases lying between them. Germline assignment: CDR1 GTSNPN and CDR2 SVGIG (reference sequence). The CDR3 coding sequence is TGTGCCTGGAGTTTAACAAACTACAATGAGCAGTTCTTC. This encodes CAWSLTNYNEQFF.

The gene calls are TRBV5-1 and TRBJ2-5; the match to TRBD2 covers 8 bases. This CDR3 comprises 15 residues. J lost 2 bases, V lost 2 bases, and 5 bases had no gene match. Germline V gives CDR1 SGHRS, CDR2 YFSETQ. CDR3 sequence (DNA): TGCGCCAGCAGCTTTGGCGGGGGGCCGCAAGAGACCCAGTACTTC. The encoded protein is CASSFGGGPQETQYF.

The V and J genes are TRBV6-6 and TRBJ2-2; maybe TRBD1 (6 bases). The CDR3 sequence is 14 residues long. Germline loops: CDR1 MNHNY, CDR2 SVGAGI (reference sequence). Trimming removed 8 bases at V and 5 bases at J, with 15 bases between. CDR3 residues: CASGQQGITGELFF. The CDR3 coding sequence is TGTGCCAGCGGGCAACAGGGTATAACCGGGGAGCTGTTTTTT.

The J gene is TRBJ1-2, the V gene TRBV2; 9 bases align to TRBD1. V lost 0 bases to trimming and J lost 8 bases; unmatched junction nucleotides: 7. Germline-derived CDR1 and CDR2 are SNHLY and FYNNEI. There are 15 residues in the CDR3. CDR3 nucleotides: TGTGCCAGCAGTGAAGCGCTGGGACAGGGACGGGGCTACACCTTC. This translates into CASSEALGQGRGYTF.

V and J are TRBV7-2 and TRBJ1-6, with 8 bases fitting TRBD1. This CDR3 region has 14 residues. Germline CDR1 reads SGHTA; CDR2 reads FQGNSA. The ends lost 5 bases at V and 8 bases at J; junction bases unmatched: 5. CDR3 sequence reads: CASSLGTGDSPLHF. In nucleotides, the CDR3 is TGTGCCAGCAGCCTAGGGACAGGAGATTCACCCCTCCACTTT. Drawing the rest from reference TRBV7-2 and TRBJ1-6, the complete variable domain is GAGVSQSPSNKVTEKGKDVELRCDPISGHTALYWYRQSLGQGLEFLIYFQGNSAPDKSGLPSDRFSAERTGGSVSTLTIQRTQQEDSAVYLCASSLGTGDSPLHFGNGTRLTVT.

The rearrangement uses TRBV19 and TRBJ1-4, with D tentatively TRBD1 (5 bases). The CDR3 totals 13 residues. Germline V CDR1 and CDR2: LNHDA, SQIVND (reference sequence). V was shortened by 10 bases and J by 8 bases, with 17 bases between the two germline ends. CDR3: CATTGGLREKLFF. CDR3 DNA sequence: TGTGCCACGACGGGGGGGTTAAGAGAAAAACTGTTTTTT.

This sequence joins TRBV6-5 and TRBJ1-6; TRBD1 agrees at 8 bases. The CDR3 extends over 14 amino acids. Unmatched junction bases numbered 8, after V lost 8 bases and J lost 8 bases. The germline V gene encodes CDR1 MNHEY and CDR2 SVGAGI. CDR3 sequence: CASSLRGQDSPLHF. CDR3 DNA sequence: TGTGCCAGCTCACTCAGGGGGCAGGATTCACCCCTCCACTTT.

This sequence joins TRBV2 and TRBJ1-3; TRBD1 matches at 7 bases. V was pared by 3 bases and J by 0 bases, with 5 bases of the junction left unmatched. This CDR3 has 16 amino acids. Per the germline V gene, CDR1 is SNHLY and CDR2 is FYNNEI. For the CDR3, the DNA is TGTGCCAGCAGTGACCCCCGACAGGGCTCTGGAAACACCATATATTTT. Translating gives CASSDPRQGSGNTIYF.

The rearrangement uses TRBV2 and TRBJ1-5; 7 bases are a match to TRBD1. Trimming removed 6 bases from V and 2 bases from J; junction bases left unmatched: 7. The CDR3 length is 15 residues. Germline CDR1 reads SNHLY; CDR2 reads FYNNEI. This CDR3 reads CASSPGTVGNQPQHF. The CDR3 coding sequence is TGTGCCAGCAGCCCCGGGACAGTAGGCAATCAGCCCCAGCATTTT. Supplemented by reference TRBV2 and TRBJ1-5, the full variable domain reads EPEVTQTPSHQVTQMGQEVILRCVPISNHLYFYWYRQILGQKVEFLVSFYNNEISEKSEIFDDQFSVERPDGSNFTLKIRSTKLEDSAMYFCASSPGTVGNQPQHFGDGTRLSIL.

The chain carries TRBV7-6 and TRBJ2-5, with D unclear. Trimming stripped 4 bases from V and 4 bases from J, with 16 bases between. This CDR3 is 15 amino acids long. Germline CDR1 is SGHVS and CDR2 is FNYEAQ. This CDR3 reads CASSSKKLARETQYF. CDR3 nucleotide sequence: TGTGCCAGCAGCTCGAAGAAACTCGCGAGAGAGACCCAGTACTTC.

CDR3 loop: CASSGWGEGVSGYTF. The CDR3 DNA is TGCGCCAGCAGCGGCTGGGGGGAGGGGGTCTCTGGCTACACCTTC. The chain joins TRBV4-1 to TRBJ1-2, with TRBD1 as a possible D gene (6 bases). The V gene lost 5 bases and the J gene lost 7 bases, with 20 bases spanning the gap. This CDR3 has 15 amino acids. Germline V CDR1 and CDR2: MGHRA, YSYEKL.

The chain is built from TRBV6-6 and TRBJ2-1; a weak D match, TRBD2 (6 bases). V gave up 5 bases and J gave up 4 bases, with 12 bases separating them. The CDR3 is 14 amino acids. The germline gives CDR1 MNHNY, CDR2 SVGAGI (reference sequence). The CDR3 is CASSPSGEYNEQFF. The CDR3 DNA reads as TGTGCCAGCAGTCCCTCGGGGGAGTACAATGAGCAGTTCTTC.

This chain links TRBV5-1 with TRBJ1-4; TRBD1 agrees at 9 bases. The germline gives CDR1 SGHRS, CDR2 YFSETQ. The CDR3 spans 15 residues. With V trimmed by 1 base and J by 7 bases, 5 bases remained unmatched. The CDR3 sequence: CASSLRQGEGEKLFF. The CDR3 DNA reads TGCGCCAGCAGCTTGAGACAGGGGGAGGGTGAAAAACTGTTTTTT.

The CDR3 nucleotides read TGTGCCAGCAGTACTCCGACAGCTCTAAATGAAAAACTGTTTTTT. Translated: CASSTPTALNEKLFF. V usage is TRBV6-6 and J usage is TRBJ1-4; possibly TRBD1 for D (5 bases). CDR1 MNHNY and CDR2 SVGAGI come from the germline V gene (reference sequence). Trimming removed 5 bases from V and 5 bases from J, with 15 bases in between. CDR3 length equals 15 residues.

V gene TRBV30 combines with J gene TRBJ1-2; 8 bases line up with TRBD1. Germline CDR1 reads GTSNPN; CDR2 reads SVGIG (reference sequence). With V trimmed by 2 bases and J by 7 bases, 6 bases remained unmatched. CDR3 size: 13 residues. DNA of the CDR3: TGTGCCTGGAGTCCCGGACAGGGTGGTGGCTACACCTTC. This encodes CAWSPGQGGGYTF.

V is TRBV5-3 and J is TRBJ2-3; 8 nucleotides agree with TRBD1. TRBV5-3 is known as an ORF, though its function is uncertain. CDR3 length: 17 residues. Trimming removed 4 bases from V and 3 bases from J; junction bases left unmatched: 13. CDR3 in amino acids: CARSLTPGTGGTDTQYF. The CDR3 nucleotides read TGTGCCAGAAGCCTTACCCCCGGGACAGGAGGGACAGATACGCAGTATTTT.

This chain uses TRBV7-6 with TRBJ2-7; 9 bases agree with TRBD1. Germline assignment: CDR1 SGHVS and CDR2 FNYEAQ. The junction had 7 bases not matched to a gene; V was cut back by 1 base and J by 6 bases. The CDR3 sequence is 15 residues long. The CDR3 region is CASSLERTGVTEQYF. Written as DNA, the CDR3 is TGTGCCAGCAGCTTAGAGAGGACAGGGGTTACCGAGCAGTACTTC.

In DNA, the CDR3 is TGTGCCAGCAGCCAGGAAGCGGGGACGGAGACCCAGTACTTC. Residues: CASSQEAGTETQYF. The chain joins TRBV3-1 (or the pseudogene TRBV3-2) to TRBJ2-5, with 7 bases identical to TRBD2. The CDR3 covers 14 residues. Germline lookup yields CDR1 LGHDT and CDR2 YNNKEL (reference sequence). The trim removed 3 bases at V and 5 bases at J, leaving 6 bases unmatched.

CDR3 nucleotide sequence: TGTGCCAGCAGCTTACAAGGACAGGGCGACTATGGCTACACCTTC. This sequence encodes CASSLQGQGDYGYTF. J is TRBJ1-2 and V is TRBV7-2, with 8 bases that match TRBD1. With V trimmed by 2 bases and J by 3 bases, 5 bases remained unmatched. This CDR3 is 15 amino acids long. Per germline, CDR1 SGHTA and CDR2 FQGNSA.

The genes are TRBV2 and TRBJ1-5; 7 nucleotides align to TRBD1. The CDR3 extends over 15 amino acids. V lost 1 base, J lost 6 bases, and 6 bases stayed unmatched. Germline V gene data show CDR1 as SNHLY and CDR2 as FYNNEI. Written as DNA, the CDR3 is TGTGCCAGCAGTGAAGAGGGGGCGAGGAGTCAGCCCCAGCATTTT. It encodes CASSEEGARSQPQHF. The full variable domain, completed using reference TRBV2 and TRBJ1-5, is EPEVTQTPSHQVTQMGQEVILRCVPISNHLYFYWYRQILGQKVEFLVSFYNNEISEKSEIFDDQFSVERPDGSNFTLKIRSTKLEDSAMYFCASSEEGARSQPQHFGDGTRLSIL.

This clone was seen a single time. The V gene is TRBV2, the J gene TRBJ1-6; perhaps TRBD1 as D (5 bases). The germline V gene encodes CDR1 SNHLY and CDR2 FYNNEI. Trimming left V 7 bases short and J 10 bases short, with 17 bases between. There are 14 residues in the CDR3. The CDR3 loop reads CASTAGIGRSPLHF. The CDR3, as DNA: TGTGCCAGCACCGCAGGGATTGGGAGGTCACCCCTCCACTTT.

This chain joins TRBV19 and TRBJ2-1; D might be TRBD2 (5 bases). The germline V gene encodes CDR1 LNHDA and CDR2 SQIVND (reference sequence). The CDR3 loop spans 13 amino acids. The V gene lost 6 bases and the J gene lost 5 bases, with 11 bases spanning the gap. In DNA form, the CDR3 reads TGTGCCAGTAGCCCGGGAATCAACAATGAGCAGTTCTTC. It codes for CASSPGINNEQFF.